Included here is one T cell receptor (beta chain) sequence, with context. This record comes from a study of blood T cell repertoires in COVID-19. Study as a whole: Specimens from acute and convalescent COVID-19 originated in the United States, Italy and Spain. T cells, B-cell-depleted T cells, or PBMCs provided the cDNA or gDNA that served as material.

Method: immunoSEQ multiplex PCR; TCRdb's copy keeps in-frame clones and lacks some. Here the sample spans roughly 240,000 clones, 83% being singletons. The CDR3 runs to 14 residues. Germline V gives CDR1 SGHVS, CDR2 FNYEAQ. Deletions cut 6 bases from V and 1 base from J, with 13 bases between. Cohort assignment relied on participant-reported clinical history. A COVID-19 case was met by exposed participants within 2 weeks before study entry. This rearrangement joins TRBV7-6 to TRBJ2-7; TRBD1 might be the D (5 bases). The receptor was derived from a woman between 35 and 50 years old who had been exposed to COVID-19. Sequences were obtained from PBMCs or T cells enriched from blood (not recorded which). The CDR3 coding sequence is TGTGCCAGCAGTAATCAGGGAAGGTCCTACGAGCAGTACTTC. It is translated as CASSNQGRSYEQYF.